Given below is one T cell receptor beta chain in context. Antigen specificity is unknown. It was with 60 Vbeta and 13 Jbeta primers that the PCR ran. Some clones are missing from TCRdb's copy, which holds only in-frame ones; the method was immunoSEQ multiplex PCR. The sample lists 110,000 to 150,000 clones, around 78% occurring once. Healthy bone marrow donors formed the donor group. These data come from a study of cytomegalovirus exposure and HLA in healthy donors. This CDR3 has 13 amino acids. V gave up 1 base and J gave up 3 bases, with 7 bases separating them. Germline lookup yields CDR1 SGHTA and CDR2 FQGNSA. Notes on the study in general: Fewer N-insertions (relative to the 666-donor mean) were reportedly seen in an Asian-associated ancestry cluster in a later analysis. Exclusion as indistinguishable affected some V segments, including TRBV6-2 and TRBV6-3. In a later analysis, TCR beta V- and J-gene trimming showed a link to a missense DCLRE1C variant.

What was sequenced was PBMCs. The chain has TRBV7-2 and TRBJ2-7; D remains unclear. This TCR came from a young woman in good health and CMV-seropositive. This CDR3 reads CASSLGQIYEQYF. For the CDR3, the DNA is TGTGCCAGCAGCTTAGGACAAATCTACGAGCAGTACTTC.